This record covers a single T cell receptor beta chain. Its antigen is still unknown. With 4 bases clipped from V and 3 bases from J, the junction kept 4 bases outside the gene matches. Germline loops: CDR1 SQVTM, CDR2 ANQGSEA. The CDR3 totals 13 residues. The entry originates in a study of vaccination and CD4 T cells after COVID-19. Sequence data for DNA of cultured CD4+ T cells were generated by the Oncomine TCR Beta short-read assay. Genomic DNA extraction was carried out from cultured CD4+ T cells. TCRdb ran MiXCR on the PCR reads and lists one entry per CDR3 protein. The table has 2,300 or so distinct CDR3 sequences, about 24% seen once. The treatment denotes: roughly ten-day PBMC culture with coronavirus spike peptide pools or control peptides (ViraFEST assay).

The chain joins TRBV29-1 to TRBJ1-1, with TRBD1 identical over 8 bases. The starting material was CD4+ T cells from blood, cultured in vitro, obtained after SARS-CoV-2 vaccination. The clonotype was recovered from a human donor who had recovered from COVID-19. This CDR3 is CSVAQGAYTEAFF. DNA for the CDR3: TGCAGCGTTGCTCAGGGGGCGTACACTGAAGCTTTCTTT.